Below are 10 T cell receptor beta chains sequenced from a single sample in a study of graft-versus-host responses after intestinal transplantation. Method: immunoSEQ multiplex PCR; TCRdb's copy keeps in-frame clones and lacks some. The table lists tens of thousands of clones, roughly nine tenths of them singletons. For these receptors, no antigen is known. The material sequenced was unstimulated CD4+ T cells sorted from spleen or lymph node cells, taken before intestinal transplant. The receptor set was obtained from a human donor who received an intestinal transplant.

This clone was picked up one time. The rearrangement uses TRBV2 and TRBJ1-2; no reliable D call. Germline CDR1 and CDR2: SNHLY and FYNNEI. The CDR3 spans 15 residues. Trimming shortened V by 1 base and J by 9 bases, and 18 bases separated the two germline ends. In DNA form, the CDR3 reads TGTGCCAGCAGTGAAGGCGGGGTGATCGGGTCGAGCTACACCTTC. Translation: CASSEGGVIGSSYTF.

Comment on this clone: Compared with germline, one end of the junction differs, possibly owing to a read error. The chain couples TRBV7-7 to TRBJ2-5; D is perhaps TRBD2 (6 bases). Germline CDR1 SSHAT, CDR2 FNYEAQ (reference sequence). The length of the CDR3 is 15 residues. The CDR3 here is CASTPHGGKQETQYF. For the CDR3, the DNA is TGTGCTAGCACCCCTCATGGGGGGAAACAAGAGACCCAGTACTTC.

The chain employs TRBV6-1 and TRBJ2-5, with TRBD2 matching over 14 bases. The CDR3 extends over 15 amino acids. V trimming: 8 bases; J trimming: 0 bases; junction bases outside the gene matches: 2. Germline V gene sequence: CDR1 MNHNS, CDR2 SASEGT. The CDR3 reads CASPGLAGDQETQYF. The CDR3 nucleotides are TGTGCCAGCCCGGGACTAGCGGGGGACCAAGAGACCCAGTACTTC.

This chain joins TRBV11-2 and TRBJ2-7, with 8 bases fitting TRBD1. The CDR3 has 19 residues. Germline V CDR1 and CDR2: SGHAT, FQNNGV. V lost 2 bases and J lost 0; bases outside the gene matches: 15. CDR3 loop: CASSLPRGTGLTFSYEQYF. The CDR3 region has the DNA TGTGCCAGCAGCTTACCCCGGGGGACAGGCCTTACTTTCTCCTACGAGCAGTACTTC.

In its sample, this clone was seen a few times. This chain uses TRBV30 with TRBJ2-7, with a tentative D call TRBD2 (6 bases). Germline V gene sequence: CDR1 GTSNPN, CDR2 SVGIG (reference sequence). The CDR3 is 12 residues long. The V end lost 7 bases, the J end lost 2 bases, and 12 bases lay between the germline ends. The CDR3 loop reads CASRDSTYEQYF. CDR3 DNA: TGTGCCTCCCGGGACTCGACCTACGAGCAGTACTTC.

The chain links TRBV10-2 to TRBJ2-3; 10 bases line up with TRBD2. The germline V gene encodes CDR1 WSHSY and CDR2 SAAADI. The CDR3 has 17 amino acids. V lost 6 bases to trimming and J lost 5 bases; unmatched junction nucleotides: 14. In DNA form, the CDR3 reads TGCGCCAGCAGAAAGCTAGCGGGGGCCCTCATGGGAGATACGCAGTATTTT. Its translation: CASRKLAGALMGDTQYF.

The chain recombines TRBV5-1 with TRBJ2-7; 7 positions agree with TRBD1. Unmatched junction bases numbered 4, after V lost 4 bases and J lost 3 bases. This CDR3 has 13 amino acids. Germline-derived CDR1 and CDR2 are SGHRS and YFSETQ. The CDR3 reads CASSPGQVYEQYF. In DNA, the CDR3 is TGCGCCAGCAGCCCCGGACAGGTCTACGAGCAGTACTTC.

This sequence joins TRBV9 and TRBJ2-7; TRBD2 might be the D (6 bases). With 1 base removed from V and 7 bases from J, the gap between germline ends came to 15 bases. The germline CDR1 and CDR2 sequences are SGDLS and YYNGEE. The CDR3 has 14 residues. CDR3 bases: TGTGCCAGCAGCGTACTGCCGGCGGAGGGGGAGCAGTACTTC. Translation gives CASSVLPAEGEQYF. The entire variable domain, with the rest obtained from reference TRBV9 and TRBJ2-7, is as follows: DSGVTQTPKHLITATGQRVTLRCSPRSGDLSVYWYQQSLDQGLQFLIQYYNGEERAKGNILERFSAQQFPDLHSELNLSSLELGDSALYFCASSVLPAEGEQYFGPGTRLTVT.

The CDR3 DNA is TGTGCCAGCTCACCACAAGGGACAGGGGGGGAGCAGTACTTC. Amino acids: CASSPQGTGGEQYF. V is TRBV18 and J is TRBJ2-7; 11 bases match TRBD1. Per the germline V gene, CDR1 is KGHSH and CDR2 is LQKENI. Trimming removed 1 base from V and 7 bases from J; junction bases left unmatched: 3. The CDR3 is 14 amino acids.

V usage is TRBV13 and J usage is TRBJ2-3, with D possibly TRBD2 on 5 matching bases. The germline V gene encodes CDR1 PRHDT and CDR2 FYEKMQ (reference sequence). Trimming left V 3 bases short and J 6 bases short, with 16 bases between. CDR3 length equals 15 residues. The CDR3 here is CASSFAGPMRDTQYF. CDR3 DNA: TGTGCCAGCAGCTTTGCGGGCCCAATGCGGGATACGCAGTATTTT. The complete variable domain, with remaining parts taken from reference TRBV13 and TRBJ2-3, reads AAGVIQSPRHLIKEKRETATLKCYPIPRHDTVYWYQQGPGQDPQFLISFYEKMQSDKGSIPDRFSAQQFSDYHSELNMSSLELGDSALYFCASSFAGPMRDTQYFGPGTRLTVL.